This T cell receptor beta chain was profiled in a study of cytomegalovirus exposure and HLA in healthy donors. Overall study: Assignment to the Caucasian-associated ancestry cluster applied to roughly 80% of the approximately 380 genotyped donors. General study findings and limits: Only CMV serostatus was available as immune exposure information. Differences between HLA loci emerged in a later analysis of TCR association rates, with DRB1 most and HLA-C fewest.

In the PCR, 60 Vbeta and 13 Jbeta primers were used. Libraries were prepared by immunoSEQ multiplex PCR; TCRdb keeps only in-frame clonotypes and omits some of them. The profile shows 6,000 to 8,500 clones, roughly half of them singletons. On this clone itself: Its antigen is currently unknown.

The CDR3 contains 13 residues. From germline, CDR1 is MNHNS and CDR2 SASEGT. Losses at the gene ends were 10 bases for V and 7 bases for J; bases not matched to a gene: 8. The genes are TRBV6-1 and TRBJ2-1; 9 bases match TRBD1. Sequenced material: PBMCs. This TCR was recovered from a man aged 25 to 40 in good health and CMV-seropositive. The CDR3 is CAITTGGENEQFF. The CDR3 coding sequence is TGTGCCATTACGACAGGGGGAGAGAATGAGCAGTTCTTC.